What follows describes a single TCR beta chain. CDR3 size: 15 residues. The ends lost 0 bases at V and 10 bases at J; junction bases unmatched: 3. Germline CDR1 is SGHRS and CDR2 is YFSETQ. This specimen belongs to a study of blood T cell repertoires in COVID-19. Here immunoSEQ multiplex PCR was the method, and the copy in TCRdb shows in-frame clones only, minus some. The sample shows 250,000 to 300,000 clones, about 90% of them seen only once. The receptor was derived from a woman aged 55-70 years who had recovered from COVID-19. This chain joins TRBV5-1 and TRBJ1-6; 11 positions agree with TRBD1. Sequencing used PBMCs or T cells enriched from blood (not recorded which). DNA for the CDR3: TGCGCCAGCAGCTTGGGGGACAGGGGGATCTCACCCCTCCACTTT. Its translation: CASSLGDRGISPLHF.